This T cell receptor beta chain was captured in a study of CD4 T cells in relation to SARS-CoV-2 and coronaviruses. Unexposed donor CD4+ T cells date from about 2010-2019, before the COVID-19 pandemic. CD4+ T cells were isolated from the cells after 10 days of culture. TCRdb's copy holds only in-frame clones and misses some; the assay was immunoSEQ multiplex PCR. The table lists about 29,000 clones, 76% of them singletons, with about 16% in the top ten. A note on this clone: Antigen unknown.

CDR1 is SEHNR and CDR2 is FQNEAQ in the germline V gene (reference sequence). V lost 1 base and J lost 1, with 13 bases in between. There are 16 residues in the CDR3. This clonotype was obtained from a human donor in good health. The sequencing input was CD4+ T cells from PBMCs, cultured in vitro. V is TRBV7-9 and J is TRBJ2-5, with D possibly matching TRBD1 (5 bases). The CDR3 region has the DNA TGTGCCAGCAGCTTAGGGCAGGGAAATATCCAAGAGACCCAGTACTTC. This translates into CASSLGQGNIQETQYF. Based on the CDR3 plus reference TRBV7-9 and TRBJ2-5, the full variable domain is DTGVSQNPRHKITKRGQNVTFRCDPISEHNRLYWYRQTLGQGPEFLTYFQNEAQLEKSRLLSDRFSAERPKGSFSTLEIQRTEQGDSAMYLCASSLGQGNIQETQYFGPGTRLLVL.